The present TCR beta chain was sequenced within a study of response to subunit inactivated influenza vaccine. TCRdb re-called the RT-PCR reads with MiXCR, one entry per CDR3 protein. The table has about 570,000 distinct CDR3 sequences, approximately 11% seen once; the top ten hold approximately 11%. This clonotype was recorded a few times. The data also belong to a second study, concerning T cells expressing NK-cell markers. That report adds: Synthesis of TCR beta cDNA relied on 5'RACE template switching carrying UMIs.

The TCR originated in a man aged 50-59 years who received an inactivated influenza vaccine. Sample: PBMCs from blood, taken on the day of vaccination.

As DNA, the CDR3 is TGCAGTGCTAGAGAACTAGCGGGGAGCTCCTACGAGCAGTACTTC. Its translation is CSARELAGSSYEQYF. The V and J genes are TRBV20-1 and TRBJ2-7; 10 bases line up with TRBD2. CDR1 is DFQATT and CDR2 is SNEGSKA in the germline V gene (reference sequence). Trimming cost V 0 bases and J 0 bases; bases outside gene matches: 2. The CDR3 runs 15 residues.